The clone carrying this TCR beta chain was counted a single time. This record comes from a study of shared clonotypes between healthy human individuals. CD45RO-negative, CCR7-positively selected cells formed the naive CD8 fraction, excluding terminally differentiated effector memory CD45RA+ cells. The CDR3 length is 13 residues. CDR1 and CDR2 (germline): MDHEN, SYDVKM. Trimming removed 6 bases from V and 1 base from J, with 9 bases in between. Profiling relied on immunoSEQ multiplex PCR, and the TCRdb table lists in-frame clones only, not all of them. The data show 2 million or so clones, about 95% seen once.

V is TRBV28 and J is TRBJ1-1; D is unclear. The clonotype was recovered from a man younger than 35 in good health. The specimen was naive CD8+ T cells sorted from blood. In nucleotides, the CDR3 is TGTGCCAGCAGCCGACACCCGAACACTGAAGCTTTCTTT. This sequence encodes CASSRHPNTEAFF.